A selection of T cell receptor beta chains follows, all from one sample in a study of OX40 agonist ivuxolimab in advanced cancers. Using immunoSEQ multiplex PCR, the repertoire was profiled, and TCRdb retains in-frame clones only, with some absent. The sample carries over 14,000 clones, 70% recorded once. This material consisted of CD4+ or CD8+ T cells sorted from blood, taken in a trial of the OX40 agonist ivuxolimab. Receptors originate from an adult with an advanced solid tumor such as melanoma, head and neck, liver or kidney cancer. Each CDR3 is given with its conserved first and last residue. A D gene is named only where the DNA matches it firmly. Clone size, where shown, is once, few, many, or a class for clones that have expanded.

j_call | v_call | d_call | clone_size | cdr3_nt | cdr3_aa
TRBJ2-1 | TRBV15 | TRBD2 | few | TGTGCCACCAGCAGCGGGACTAGCGGCTACAATGAGCAGTTCTTC | CATSSGTSGYNEQFF
TRBJ2-1 | TRBV29-1 | . | once | TGCAGCGTTGACTATTTAGATGGTTACAATGAGCAGTTCTTC | CSVDYLDGYNEQFF
TRBJ2-5 | TRBV11-3 | TRBD1 | . | TGTGCCAGCAGCTTAGATGGGGGACAGGGAGGGCGAGAGACCCAGTACTTC | CASSLDGGQGGRETQYF
TRBJ1-1 | TRBV6-1 | . | . | TGTGCCAGCAGTACTAGGGTCCACACTGAAGCTTTCTTT | CASSTRVHTEAFF
TRBJ2-7 | TRBV7-9 | . | . | TGTGCCAGCAGCTCAGCCGTGGATTACGAGCAGTACTTC | CASSSAVDYEQYF
TRBJ2-7 | TRBV2 | . | . | TGTGCCAGCACCCGAGGGGGATTCTTGCAGAACGAGCAGTACTTC | CASTRGGFLQNEQYF
TRBJ2-1 | TRBV7-9 | TRBD1 | . | TGTGCCAGCAGCCAGGACAGGGTCTCCTACAATGAGCAGTTCTTC | CASSQDRVSYNEQFF
TRBJ2-7 | TRBV7-6 | TRBD1 | . | TGTGCCAGCAGCTATGGGACAGGGGGCGTTTACGAGCAGTACTTC | CASSYGTGGVYEQYF
TRBJ2-7 | TRBV10-2 | . | . | TGCGCCAGCAGTGGGCTAGACTACGAGCAGTACTTC | CASSGLDYEQYF
TRBJ1-4 | TRBV7-8 | . | few | TGTGCCAGCAGCCCCACATTGGAGGGGGAAAAACTGTTTTTT | CASSPTLEGEKLFF
TRBJ2-5 | TRBV11-2 | TRBD2 | once | TGTGCCAGCAGCCCCGGACTAGCGGGAGTTAATAGGTACCAAGAGACCCAGTACTTC | CASSPGLAGVNRYQETQYF
TRBJ2-5 | TRBV2 | TRBD2 | few | TGTGCCAGCGTCTCGGGACTAGCGGGTCAAGAGACCCAGTACTTC | CASVSGLAGQETQYF
TRBJ1-1 | TRBV6-5 | . | few | TGTGCCAGCAGTTACTCGAAACAGGAGAACACTGAAGCTTTCTTT | CASSYSKQENTEAFF
TRBJ2-1 | TRBV9 | . | . | TGTGCCAGCAGCGGGGGCTCCTACAATGAGCAGTTCTTC | CASSGGSYNEQFF
TRBJ1-1 | TRBV7-9 | . | . | TGTGCCAGCAGCTTCTCACCGACAGTTATGAACACTGAAGCTTTCTTT | CASSFSPTVMNTEAFF
TRBJ2-5 | TRBV7-9 | . | once | TGTGCCAGCAGCCAACCTTTGGGGGAGATAGAGACCCAGTACTTC | CASSQPLGEIETQYF
TRBJ2-5 | TRBV11-3 | . | . | TGTGCCAGCAGCTTTAGGGGCGACGGCATAGAGACCCAGTACTTC | CASSFRGDGIETQYF
TRBJ1-2 | TRBV27 | . | . | TGTGCCAGCCGGACATTCTCAGAGGGCTACACCTTC | CASRTFSEGYTF
TRBJ2-7 | TRBV2 | TRBD1 | . | TGTGCCAGCAGTCCTCCGGGACAGGGTATCCACGAGCAGTACTTC | CASSPPGQGIHEQYF
TRBJ1-4 | TRBV28 | . | . | TGTGCCAGCAGTGTCTTTGCCGGGGCCGTTGAAAAACTGTTTTTT | CASSVFAGAVEKLFF
TRBJ1-5 | TRBV27 | TRBD1 | . | TGTGCCAGCAGTCCCTGGGAGGGGGCGAATCAGCCCCAGCATTTT | CASSPWEGANQPQHF
TRBJ1-5 | TRBV4-2 | . | . | TGTGCCAGCAGCCAAGATACAGGCGAGGGCAATCAGCCCCAGCATTTT | CASSQDTGEGNQPQHF
TRBJ2-2 | TRBV7-9 | . | . | TGTGCCAGCAGCTTAGTAAGCGCCCTCGACGGGGAGCTGTTTTTT | CASSLVSALDGELFF
TRBJ2-3 | TRBV4-2 | . | . | TGTGCCAGCAGCCAAGAGTCTACACTGGTAGATACGCAGTATTTT | CASSQESTLVDTQYF
TRBJ2-1 | TRBV19 | . | . | TGTGCCAGTAGTATGGGGGCTAGGGAACAGTTCTTC | CASSMGAREQFF
TRBJ2-1 | TRBV14 | TRBD1 | . | TGTGCCAGCAGCCAAGATCGAGACAGGGGGAATGAGCAGTTCTTC | CASSQDRDRGNEQFF
TRBJ1-1 | TRBV5-6 | . | . | TGTGCCAGCAGCTGGGGGGTAGCGACTGAAGCTTTCTTT | CASSWGVATEAFF
TRBJ1-1 | TRBV18 | TRBD1 | . | TGTGCCAGCTCGCGGACAGGGTACGGCACTGAAGCTTTCTTT | CASSRTGYGTEAFF
TRBJ1-1 | TRBV11-2 | . | . | TGTGCCAGCAGCTTAGGGTCAGGGGTCACTGAAGCTTTCTTT | CASSLGSGVTEAFF
TRBJ2-7 | TRBV6-1 | TRBD1 | . | TGTGCCAGCAGGGCCTGGGGGACAGGGGCCTACGAGCAGTACTTC | CASRAWGTGAYEQYF
TRBJ2-1 | TRBV2 | . | few | TGTGCCAGCACTGAAGGGGTAGTAAGGGAGAGCTCCTACAATGAGCAGTTCTTC | CASTEGVVRESSYNEQFF
TRBJ2-2 | TRBV9 | . | once | TGTGCCAGCAGCGACCCCGGTGGGCACACCGGGGAGCTGTTTTTT | CASSDPGGHTGELFF
TRBJ1-3 | TRBV11-2 | TRBD1 | . | TGTGCCAGCAGCTTAGATGGCAGGGGGCTCGGAAACACCATATATTTT | CASSLDGRGLGNTIYF
TRBJ1-1 | TRBV30 | TRBD1 | few | TGTGCCTCCCAGGGGGCGGGTGAAGCTTTCTTT | CASQGAGEAFF
TRBJ1-1 | TRBV12-2 | . | few | TGTGCAAGTCGGGGACGACACACTGAAGCTTTCTTT | CASRGRHTEAFF
TRBJ2-4 | TRBV27 | . | many | TGTGCCAGCAGTTTTGGGGACGGTGGGGACATTCAGTACTTC | CASSFGDGGDIQYF
TRBJ2-7 | TRBV7-3 | . | . | TGTGCCAGCAGCTTAAGGAACAGGGAAAACGAGCAGTACTTC | CASSLRNRENEQYF
TRBJ2-1 | TRBV9 | . | once | TGTGCCAGCAGCGTAGCCGGCGAACGGGTAACCTACAATGAGCAGTTCTTC | CASSVAGERVTYNEQFF
TRBJ2-3 | TRBV28 | TRBD1 | . | TGTGCCAGCAGTGCCGACAGGGGGGCAGGTACAGATACGCAGTATTTT | CASSADRGAGTDTQYF
TRBJ1-2 | TRBV23-1 | . | . | TGCGCCAGCGGGGGGGTCAGTGATGACTATGGCTACACCTTC | CASGGVSDDYGYTF
TRBJ1-1 | TRBV18 | . | . | TGTGCCAGCTCACCAGCCGGGGCGAACACTGAAGCTTTCTTT | CASSPAGANTEAFF
TRBJ2-3 | TRBV7-2 | TRBD2 | . | TGTGCCAGCAGCTCGACTAGCGGGAGCCCAGATACGCAGTATTTT | CASSSTSGSPDTQYF
TRBJ2-5 | TRBV10-1 | TRBD2 | . | TGCGCCAGCAGGCGGTTCGGACTAGCGGAGCAAGAGACCCAGTACTTC | CASRRFGLAEQETQYF
TRBJ2-1 | TRBV7-9 | . | once | TGTGCCAGCAGCTCCCCGGGCTACAATGAGCAGTTCTTC | CASSSPGYNEQFF
TRBJ2-7 | TRBV19 | TRBD2 | once | TGTGCCAGTAGTATTGGGCGGGAGAACGAGCAGTACTTC | CASSIGRENEQYF
TRBJ2-7 | TRBV10-2 | . | . | TGCGCCAGCAAGGGCAGGGAATCCTACGAGCAGTACTTC | CASKGRESYEQYF
TRBJ2-7 | TRBV1 | . | . | TGCACCAGCCTTCTGACTAGCGGGGACTCCTACGAGCAGTACTTC | CTSLLTSGDSYEQYF
TRBJ1-5 | TRBV7-9 | TRBD1 | many | TGTGCCAGCAGCTTGACAGGGGACAATCAGCCCCAGCATTTT | CASSLTGDNQPQHF
TRBJ2-1 | TRBV2 | TRBD2 | . | TGTGCCAGCTTTAAGGTAGCGGGAGGTGGCTCCAATGAGCAGTTCTTC | CASFKVAGGGSNEQFF
TRBJ2-7 | TRBV5-4 | . | few | TGTGCCAGCAGCCCAGGGACCGTAGGCTCCTACGAGCAGTACTTC | CASSPGTVGSYEQYF
TRBJ2-2 | TRBV5-1 | TRBD2 | . | TGCGCCAGCAGCTTAGTACTAGCGGGAGGGAACACCGGGGAGCTGTTTTTT | CASSLVLAGGNTGELFF
TRBJ2-1 | TRBV29-1 | . | . | TGCAGCGTGGACGGAACCGAGAGCAATGAGCAGTTCTTC | CSVDGTESNEQFF
TRBJ2-3 | TRBV7-4 | . | . | TGTGCCAGCAGCTTACTGGCTAGTTTAACAGATACGCAGTATTTT | CASSLLASLTDTQYF
TRBJ2-1 | TRBV9 | . | . | TGTGCCAGCAGCGTAGGGGTAGCGGTCTACAATGAGCAGTTCTTC | CASSVGVAVYNEQFF
TRBJ2-1 | TRBV27 | TRBD1 | once | TGTGCCAGCGGGACAGGGGGCTGGAATGAGCAGTTCTTC | CASGTGGWNEQFF
TRBJ2-3 | TRBV11-1 | . | . | TGTGCCAGCAGCCCTGGTATTCCTCGCACAGATACGCAGTATTTT | CASSPGIPRTDTQYF
TRBJ1-6 | TRBV13 | . | . | TGTGCCAGCAGCAGCCGGAGGACAGCGGATTCACCCCTCCACTTT | CASSSRRTADSPLHF